The following is a T cell receptor beta chain sequence with its context. Its binding antigen is unknown. No clone much larger than this one lies a single base away; base qualities are absent. Via the germline V gene (reference sequence), CDR1 is MNHEY and CDR2 SMNVEV. Including the terminal cysteine and phenylalanine, the CDR3 comprises 14 residues. Just CDR3 DNA is preserved here, 42 bases in frame from base 1. Deletion took 9 bases off V and 1 base off J, with a span of 15 bases between the germline ends. TCRbeta CDR3 regions were amplified from genomic DNA using the immunoSEQ Assay, a bias-controlled multiplex PCR. As for the original processing: The number of nucleated cells in each sample was estimated by amplification of reference gene primers within the assay. Sequence reads were collapsed and filtered to measure the absolute abundance of every unique TCRbeta CDR3 rearrangement. For each sample, productive Simpson clonality was calculated by taking the square root of Simpson's diversity index across productive rearrangements. TCRdb took over this immuneACCESS table, retaining in-frame rearrangements with V and J assigned. Such tables are incomplete; in checked studies, under half of the missing clones stem from an unresolved V gene, and the remainder is unexplained. V, J and clone size derive from that table, while D and trimming were established from the DNA sequence. The sample table lists under 45,000 clones, roughly nine tenths of them with a count of one. Jointly, the top ten make up 4.3% of the sample.

Collaborating institutions collected whole blood in K2EDTA tubes following their own protocols. For TCRbeta analysis, collaborators shipped samples in one of three forms: frozen whole blood, isolated PBMCs, or DNA extracted from either of those sample types. The source of the sample is a study of blood T cell repertoires in COVID-19 (dated by TCRdb to 2018 to 2020). Background for the entire study: The collaborator samples originated in the United States, Italy and Spain and spanned the acute and convalescent phases of COVID-19. The material from the prospective study consisted of cDNA or gDNA derived from T cells, B-cell-depleted T cells, or PBMCs. Subjects who had been exposed to COVID-19, were actively infected with it, or had recovered from it provided the deeply sampled blood TCRbeta repertoires that made up the dataset. The repertoires were made available in a free public database intended to serve as a resource for research on the immune response to SARS-CoV-2. Samples came from the ongoing ImmuneRACE study (first 160 participants) plus 1,254 subjects from 6 global collaborators. The sample metadata nearly always contained a de-identified subject ID, COVID-19 status, age in years and sex. Where HLA class I and class II types were available, the types were taken from metadata supplied by the sample provider, not from assay-based typing. The investigation overall reported the following: The amount of clinical and demographic metadata varied by source and participant and was provided uncurated.

The chain couples TRBV27 to TRBJ1-1, with the D gene too uncertain to name. This sequence was found in a man aged 55-75 years with acute or convalescent COVID-19. The source material was peripheral blood. The CDR3 protein is CASRNGLPNTEAFF. The DNA sequence is given as TGTGCCAGTCGAAACGGACTACCGAACACTGAAGCTTTCTTT.